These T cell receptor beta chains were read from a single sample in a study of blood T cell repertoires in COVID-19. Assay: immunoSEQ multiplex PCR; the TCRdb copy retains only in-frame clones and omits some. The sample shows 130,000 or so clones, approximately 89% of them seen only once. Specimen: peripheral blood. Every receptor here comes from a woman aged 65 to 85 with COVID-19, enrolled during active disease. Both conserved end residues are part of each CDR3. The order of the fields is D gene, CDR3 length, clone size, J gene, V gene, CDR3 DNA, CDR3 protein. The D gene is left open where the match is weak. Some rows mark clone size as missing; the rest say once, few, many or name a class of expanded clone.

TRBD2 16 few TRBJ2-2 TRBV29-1 TGCAGCGTTGAAAGAGTGGGGGGGAAAAACACCGGGGAGCTGTTTTTT CSVERVGGKNTGELFF
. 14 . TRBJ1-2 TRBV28 TGTGCCAGCAGGGCCGGTGGGGGGGCGGCTGGCTACACCTTC CASRAGGGAAGYTF
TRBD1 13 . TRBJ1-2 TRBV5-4 TGTGCCAGCAGCTCGACAGGGGGCCGAGGCTACACCTTC CASSSTGGRGYTF
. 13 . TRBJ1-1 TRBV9 TGTGCCAGCAGCCTCAGTATGGCGGGGCTGGCTTTCTTT CASSLSMAGLAFF
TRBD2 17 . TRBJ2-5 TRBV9 TGTGCCAGCAGCCCCAGGTCCTCACCTAGCGGAAAAGAGACCCAGTACTTC CASSPRSSPSGKETQYF
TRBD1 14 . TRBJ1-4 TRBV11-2 TGTGCCAGCAGCTTAGTAAGGACAGGTGGCAAACTGTTTTTT CASSLVRTGGKLFF
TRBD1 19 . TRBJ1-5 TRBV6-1 TGTGCCAGCAGTGTACTTTCCCCTAGGACAGGGGGCCTGTATCAGCCCCAGCATTTT CASSVLSPRTGGLYQPQHF
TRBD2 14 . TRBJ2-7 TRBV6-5 TGTGCCAGCATACCTAGAGCGGGGGGCTACGAGCAGTACTTC CASIPRAGGYEQYF
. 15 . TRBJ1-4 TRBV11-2 TGTGCCAGCAGCTTAGGTGCAGGGCGTAATGAAAAACTGTTTTTT CASSLGAGRNEKLFF
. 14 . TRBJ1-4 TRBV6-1 TGTGCCAGCAGTGACCCCGGGGTTAATGAAAAACTGTTTTTT CASSDPGVNEKLFF
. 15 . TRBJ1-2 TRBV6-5 TGTGCCAGCAGTTACGAGCCAGGGGTTGAATATGGCTACACCTTC CASSYEPGVEYGYTF
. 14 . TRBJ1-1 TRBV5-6 TGTGCCAGCAGCTGGCGGGCAGGGGATCCTGAAGCTTTCTTT CASSWRAGDPEAFF
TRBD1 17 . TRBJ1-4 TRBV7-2 TGTGCCAGCAGCGACCTGCCGGGGGGGACAGCTAATGAAAAACTGTTTTTT CASSDLPGGTANEKLFF
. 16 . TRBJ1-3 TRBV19 TGTGCCAGTAGTTTCACAGGGCCTAACTCTGGAAACACCATATATTTT CASSFTGPNSGNTIYF
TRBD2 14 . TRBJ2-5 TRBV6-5 TGTGCCAGCAGGGAGCTAGCGGGGGTAGAGACCCAGTACTTC CASRELAGVETQYF
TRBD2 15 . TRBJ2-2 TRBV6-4 TGTGCCAGCAGCAGACGGGGGGGGAACACCGGGGAGCTGTTTTTT CASSRRGGNTGELFF
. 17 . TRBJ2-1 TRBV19 TGTGCCAGTAGTATACTCCCTGGAGTGGCTAGGGGCAATGAGCAGTTCTTC CASSILPGVARGNEQFF
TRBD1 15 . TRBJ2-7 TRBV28 TGTGCCAGCAGTCCACCCCTGGGACAGCCCTACGAGCAGTACTTC CASSPPLGQPYEQYF
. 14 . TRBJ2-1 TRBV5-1 TGCGCCAGCCACGATGTTAGGGGGAACAATGAGCAGTTCTTC CASHDVRGNNEQFF
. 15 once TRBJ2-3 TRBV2 TGTGCCAGCAGTACCCAGGGGCTCCCCACAGATACGCAGTATTTT CASSTQGLPTDTQYF
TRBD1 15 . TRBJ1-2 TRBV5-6 TGTGCCAGCAGCTTGGTACGGACAGGGACCTATGGCTACACCTTC CASSLVRTGTYGYTF
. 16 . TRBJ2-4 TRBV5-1 TGCGCCAGCAGCTTGGGTCGTAGCACGGCCTCAAACATTCAGTACTTC CASSLGRSTASNIQYF